The 17 T cell receptor beta chains listed next were all sequenced from one sample in a study of blood T cell repertoires in COVID-19. The table came from immunoSEQ multiplex PCR; TCRdb's copy has only in-frame clones and leaves some out. The sample gives about 240,000 clones, roughly 76% of which show up once; 6.5% to 8.5% is in the top ten. Sequenced: peripheral blood. The receptors shown here come from a woman of 80 years or more with COVID-19, enrolled during active disease.

The rearrangement links TRBV3-1 (or the pseudogene TRBV3-2) to TRBJ2-5, with 10 nucleotides matching TRBD2. This CDR3 contains 15 residues. After removal of 4 bases from V and 4 bases from J, the junction contained 6 bases not matched to a gene. From germline, CDR1 is LGHDT and CDR2 YNNKEL (reference sequence). The CDR3 coding sequence is TGTGCCAGCAGCCGCCCGGCTAGCGGGAGAGAGACCCAGTACTTC. As protein: CASSRPASGRETQYF.

The chain employs TRBV6-5 and TRBJ1-4, with D possibly matching TRBD1 (6 bases). There are 14 residues in the CDR3. Trimming removed 10 bases from V and 8 bases from J, with 20 bases in between. Germline lookup yields CDR1 MNHEY and CDR2 SVGAGI. Here the CDR3 reads CATSAGTLGEKLFF. The CDR3 bases are TGTGCCACTTCCGCCGGGACACTTGGGGAAAAACTGTTTTTT.

The genes are TRBV3-1 (or the pseudogene TRBV3-2) and TRBJ1-4; no definite D call. The germline V and J ends were trimmed by 2 bases and 5 bases, with 15 bases remaining between them. The CDR3 loop spans 16 amino acids. Germline CDR1 is LGHDT and CDR2 is YNNKEL (reference sequence). CDR3 in DNA: TGTGCCAGCAGCCAAATACGGTTTGCGAGCAATGAAAAACTGTTTTTT. Residues: CASSQIRFASNEKLFF.

V is TRBV18 and J is TRBJ1-5; tentatively, D is TRBD1 (5 bases). The germline V gene encodes CDR1 KGHSH and CDR2 LQKENI. Trimming removed 2 bases from V and 2 bases from J, with 13 bases in between. The CDR3 spans 16 residues. The CDR3 loop is CASSPGRGVGNQPQHF. The DNA of the CDR3 is TGTGCCAGCTCACCAGGGAGGGGTGTCGGCAATCAGCCCCAGCATTTT.

CDR3 amino acids: CASTWDRGISGELFF. For the CDR3, the DNA is TGTGCCAGCACTTGGGACAGGGGAATCTCCGGGGAGCTGTTTTTT. The chain employs TRBV19 and TRBJ2-2, with 10 bases identical to TRBD1. The CDR3 is 15 residues long. The germline CDR1 and CDR2 sequences are LNHDA and SQIVND (reference sequence). The junction had 10 bases not matched to a gene; V was cut back by 9 bases and J by 6 bases.

CDR3 residues: CASSLTGGPKGYTF. The CDR3 DNA follows: TGCGCCAGCAGCTTGACAGGGGGCCCTAAGGGCTACACCTTC. This chain connects TRBV5-1 to TRBJ1-2, with 9 bases aligning to TRBD1. The V gene's germline CDR1 is SGHRS and CDR2 YFSETQ. The J segment lost 8 bases and the V segment lost 1 base, leaving 6 bases of the junction unmatched. CDR3 length: 14 residues.

The V and J genes are TRBV5-1 and TRBJ2-5; 7 bases line up with TRBD1. The CDR3 covers 17 residues. The V segment lost 3 bases and the J segment 5 bases; nucleotides outside the gene matches: 16. Germline CDR1 reads SGHRS; CDR2 reads YFSETQ. The chain's CDR3 is CASSYYRDRKRSETQYF. CDR3 in DNA: TGCGCCAGCAGCTACTACCGGGACAGAAAAAGGAGTGAGACCCAGTACTTC. Full variable domain (outside the CDR3, taken from reference TRBV5-1 and TRBJ2-5): KAGVTQTPRYLIKTRGQQVTLSCSPISGHRSVSWYQQTPGQGLQFLFEYFSETQRNKGNFPGRFSGRQFSNSRSEMNVSTLELGDSALYLCASSYYRDRKRSETQYFGPGTRLLVL.

The chain recombines TRBV9 with TRBJ1-5; 7 bases fit TRBD1. This CDR3 is 15 amino acids long. Germline CDR1 and CDR2: SGDLS and YYNGEE. V lost 3 bases and J lost 7; bases outside the gene matches: 10. DNA of the CDR3: TGTGCCAGCAGCGCGGCAGGACAGGCGAACCAGCCCCAGCATTTT. Translation gives CASSAAGQANQPQHF.

The chain combines TRBV6-6 with TRBJ2-2, with TRBD2 identical over 12 bases. V gave up 5 bases and J gave up 2 bases; unmatched junction bases: 9. This CDR3 comprises 18 residues. From germline, CDR1 is MNHNY and CDR2 SVGAGI (reference sequence). The CDR3 DNA is TGTGCCAGCAGTCGGACTAGCGGGGCCTGGGGTAACACCGGGGAGCTGTTTTTT. Encoded protein: CASSRTSGAWGNTGELFF.

The chain has TRBV30 and TRBJ2-7, with D possibly being TRBD2 (5 bases). Germline CDR1 reads GTSNPN; CDR2 reads SVGIG (reference sequence). Trimming shortened V by 4 bases and J by 8 bases, and 12 bases separated the two germline ends. The CDR3 loop spans 11 amino acids. CDR3 in amino acids: CAWTGSRQQYF. The CDR3 DNA is TGTGCCTGGACGGGGAGCCGGCAGCAGTACTTC.

This chain uses TRBV5-1 with TRBJ1-1; D unresolved. V lost 6 bases and J lost 1, with 10 bases in between. Per germline, CDR1 SGHRS and CDR2 YFSETQ. The CDR3 spans 13 residues. The CDR3 region has the DNA TGCGCCAGCACCGAACAGCCGAACACTGAAGCTTTCTTT. Translation: CASTEQPNTEAFF.

This clone was detected only once. The V gene is TRBV30, the J gene TRBJ1-1; perhaps TRBD1 as D (6 bases). The V gene lost 3 bases and the J gene lost 4 bases, with 15 bases spanning the gap. Germline assignment: CDR1 GTSNPN and CDR2 SVGIG (reference sequence). CDR3 size: 14 residues. The CDR3 nucleotides read TGTGCCTGGAGGCTAGGGGGGGGAGGCACTGAAGCTTTCTTT. Translation: CAWRLGGGGTEAFF.

This clone was observed a handful of times. The rearrangement joins TRBV10-2 to TRBJ2-3, with a possible D match to TRBD2 (6 bases). The CDR3 extends over 16 amino acids. Germline V CDR1 and CDR2: WSHSY, SAAADI. V was shortened by 0 bases and J by 0 bases, with 10 bases between the two germline ends. The CDR3 nucleotides read TGCGCCAGCAGTGAGTCACTAGCCTCTAGCACAGATACGCAGTATTTT. It is translated as CASSESLASSTDTQYF.

The chain has TRBV28 and TRBJ2-1; 12 bases line up with TRBD2. The CDR3 sequence is 14 residues long. V shed 6 bases, J shed 9 bases, and the junction held 6 bases outside the gene matches. CDR1 and CDR2 (germline): MDHEN, SYDVKM. DNA for the CDR3: TGTGCCAGCAGACCGACTAGCGGGAGCACTGAGCAGTTCTTC. This codes for CASRPTSGSTEQFF.

This rearrangement joins TRBV7-9 to TRBJ1-4, with 8 nucleotides matching TRBD1. The CDR3 is 15 amino acids. Trimming cost V 5 bases and J 5 bases; bases outside gene matches: 7. The germline gives CDR1 SEHNR, CDR2 FQNEAQ (reference sequence). The DNA for the CDR3 is TGTGCCAGCAGCCTGGACAGGGACATCAATGAAAAACTGTTTTTT. This translates into CASSLDRDINEKLFF.

The rearrangement links TRBV12-5 to TRBJ2-5; 10 bases map to TRBD2. CDR1 and CDR2 from the germline V gene are LGHNT and FRNRAP. Losses at the gene ends were 5 bases for V and 8 bases for J; bases not matched to a gene: 5. The CDR3 consists of 13 residues. CDR3 coding DNA: TGTGCTAGTGGTCTAGCGGGAGTATCTACCCAGTACTTC. The encoded protein is CASGLAGVSTQYF.

The J gene is TRBJ1-6, the V gene TRBV20-1, with TRBD1 matching over 9 bases. Losses at the gene ends were 3 bases for V and 8 bases for J; bases not matched to a gene: 8. In germline, CDR1 is DFQATT, CDR2 SNEGSKA (reference sequence). The CDR3 spans 15 residues. CDR3 sequence (DNA): TGCAGTGCTAGTTCCCCGGACAGGGGCTATTCACCCCTCCACTTT. It codes for CSASSPDRGYSPLHF.